What follows are 5 T cell receptor beta chains derived from one specimen sequenced in a study of cytomegalovirus exposure and HLA in healthy donors. A multiplex PCR was run with 60 Vbeta primers and 13 Jbeta primers. Sequencing used immunoSEQ multiplex PCR; TCRdb keeps in-frame clones, though not all of them. The data contain 95,000 or so clones, 81% of them singletons. Sequencing input: PBMCs. The receptors shown here come from a woman between 65 and 79 years old in good health and CMV-seropositive.

The chain employs TRBV4-1 and TRBJ2-1, with D maybe TRBD2 (5 bases). The CDR3 is 14 residues long. Germline lookup yields CDR1 MGHRA and CDR2 YSYEKL. Trimming cost V 0 bases and J 6 bases, with 9 bases left between them. CDR3 sequence reads: CASSQETLANEQFF. The CDR3 nucleotides read TGCGCCAGCAGCCAAGAGACCCTAGCCAATGAGCAGTTCTTC.

About this clone itself: Other DNA sequences in this sample translate to the same CDR3. V is TRBV9 and J is TRBJ2-7; 7 bases line up with TRBD2. J lost 1 base, V lost 4 bases, and 5 bases had no gene match. The CDR3 is 14 residues long. Germline CDR1 is SGDLS and CDR2 is YYNGEE. The CDR3 DNA is TGTGCCAGCAGCCCTCGGACTAGTTCCTACGAGCAGTACTTC. This translates into CASSPRTSSYEQYF.

The rearrangement uses TRBV7-2 and TRBJ2-2, with a tentative D call TRBD2 (5 bases). Trimming pared 1 base from V and 4 bases from J, leaving 7 bases between. The germline V gene has CDR1 SGHTA and CDR2 FQGNSA. The CDR3 is made up of 14 amino acids. CDR3 sequence reads: CASSLDGVTGELFF. In DNA form, the CDR3 reads TGTGCCAGCAGCTTAGACGGGGTCACCGGGGAGCTGTTTTTT.

The rearrangement joins TRBV2 to TRBJ2-3, with 7 bases aligning to TRBD2. The germline CDR1 and CDR2 sequences are SNHLY and FYNNEI. V lost 4 bases and J lost 7; bases outside the gene matches: 5. This CDR3 is 13 amino acids long. CDR3 bases: TGTGCCAGCAGTGGGGTAGCGGGTCATACGCAGTATTTT. As protein: CASSGVAGHTQYF.

This clone was seen more than once but under ten times. The chain employs TRBV7-2 and TRBJ1-5; 12 positions match TRBD1. From germline, CDR1 is SGHTA and CDR2 FQGNSA. The CDR3 extends over 15 amino acids. The trim removed 4 bases at V and 7 bases at J, leaving 5 bases unmatched. CDR3 sequence reads: CASSSGQGAGQPQHF. The DNA for the CDR3 is TGTGCCAGCAGCTCGGGACAGGGGGCCGGACAGCCCCAGCATTTT.